This T cell receptor (beta chain) was documented in a study of blood T cells in healthy people across ages. Caucasian individuals from Russia who were healthy and aged 6 to 90 acted as donors. Samples each had at least 5 micrograms of total RNA extracted. There are 17 residues in the CDR3. The V end was cut by 0 bases, the J end by 2 bases, with 17 bases between. Germline loops: CDR1 MGHRA, CDR2 YSYEKL. Sample-barcoded 5' priming and a J-beta primer mix drove a second PCR of roughly 7 to 11 cycles. TCRdb reprocessed the 5' RACE reads via MiXCR and lists one record per CDR3 protein. The sample contains hundreds of thousands of distinct CDR3 sequences, approximately 21% of which appear only once.

The V and J genes are TRBV4-1 and TRBJ2-7, with D possibly being TRBD2 (6 bases). This clonotype was obtained from a man in his 70s in good health. Sequencing was performed on blood. The CDR3, as DNA: TGCGCCAGCAGCCAAGAATCGTTCGGGAGTGCCACCTACGAGCAGTACTTC. Encoded protein: CASSQESFGSATYEQYF.